This TCR beta chain was obtained from a study of T cell responses to AZD1222 COVID-19 vaccine. Pooling was applied to second doses at about 4 or about 12 weeks. General study results and limits: In a largely white British group with more females than males, clonal diversity was possibly underestimated. Scientists sampled the repertoires only once the peak T cell response had passed.

This table comes from immunoSEQ multiplex PCR, and its TCRdb copy is limited to in-frame clones, with some not included. The sample lists around 120,000 clones, around 94% occurring once. This clone occurred a few times. Its target is unknown. Losses at the gene ends were 7 bases for V and 7 bases for J; bases not matched to a gene: 14. This CDR3 contains 16 residues. Germline CDR1 is LNHDA and CDR2 is SQIVND (reference sequence). The origin of this receptor is an adult who received the AZD1222 COVID-19 vaccine. Sequencing used peripheral blood, obtained 28 days after the second AZD1222 dose. This chain links TRBV19 with TRBJ2-3, with 10 bases fitting TRBD2. As DNA, the CDR3 is TGTGCCAGTACTCCTAAGGCTAGCGGGAGCTCATATACGCAGTATTTT. Residues: CASTPKASGSSYTQYF.